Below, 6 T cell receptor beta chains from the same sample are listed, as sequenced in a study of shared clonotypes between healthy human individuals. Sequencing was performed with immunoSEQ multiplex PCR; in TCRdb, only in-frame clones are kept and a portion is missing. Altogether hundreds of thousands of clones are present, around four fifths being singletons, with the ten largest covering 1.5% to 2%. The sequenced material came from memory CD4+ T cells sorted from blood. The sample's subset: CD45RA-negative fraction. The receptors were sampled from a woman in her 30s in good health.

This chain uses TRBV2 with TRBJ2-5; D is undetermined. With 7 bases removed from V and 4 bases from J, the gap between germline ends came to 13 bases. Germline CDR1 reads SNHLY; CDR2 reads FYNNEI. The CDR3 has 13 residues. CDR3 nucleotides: TGTGCCAGCACCCTCGGAAGAGGAGAGACCCAGTACTTC. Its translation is CASTLGRGETQYF. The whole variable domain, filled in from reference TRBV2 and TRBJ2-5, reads EPEVTQTPSHQVTQMGQEVILRCVPISNHLYFYWYRQILGQKVEFLVSFYNNEISEKSEIFDDQFSVERPDGSNFTLKIRSTKLEDSAMYFCASTLGRGETQYFGPGTRLLVL.

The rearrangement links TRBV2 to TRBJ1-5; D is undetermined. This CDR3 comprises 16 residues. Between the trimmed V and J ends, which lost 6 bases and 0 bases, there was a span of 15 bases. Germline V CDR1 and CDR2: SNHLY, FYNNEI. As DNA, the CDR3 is TGTGCCAGCAGCGGTTCATCCTTGCATAGCAATCAGCCCCAGCATTTT. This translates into CASSGSSLHSNQPQHF. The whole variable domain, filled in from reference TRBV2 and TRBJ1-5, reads EPEVTQTPSHQVTQMGQEVILRCVPISNHLYFYWYRQILGQKVEFLVSFYNNEISEKSEIFDDQFSVERPDGSNFTLKIRSTKLEDSAMYFCASSGSSLHSNQPQHFGDGTRLSIL.

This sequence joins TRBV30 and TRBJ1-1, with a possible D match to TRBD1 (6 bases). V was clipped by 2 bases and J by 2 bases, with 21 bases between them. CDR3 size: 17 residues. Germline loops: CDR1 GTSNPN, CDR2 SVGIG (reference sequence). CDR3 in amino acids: CAWSTVVTGTFNTEAFF. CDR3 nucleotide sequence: TGTGCCTGGAGTACCGTCGTCACCGGGACATTTAACACTGAAGCTTTCTTT.

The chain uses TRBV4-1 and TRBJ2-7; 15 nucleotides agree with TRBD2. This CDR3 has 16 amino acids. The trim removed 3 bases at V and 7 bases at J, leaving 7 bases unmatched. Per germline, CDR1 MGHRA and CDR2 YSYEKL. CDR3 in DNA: TGCGCCAGCAGCCACGGACTAGCGGGAGGGCCGTGGGAGCAGTACTTC. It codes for CASSHGLAGGPWEQYF.

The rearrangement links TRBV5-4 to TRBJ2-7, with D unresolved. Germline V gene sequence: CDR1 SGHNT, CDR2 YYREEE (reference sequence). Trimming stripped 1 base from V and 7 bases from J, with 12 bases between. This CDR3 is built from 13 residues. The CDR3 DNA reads TGTGCCAGCAGCTTGATCGGCCTCGAGGAGCAGTACTTC. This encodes CASSLIGLEEQYF.

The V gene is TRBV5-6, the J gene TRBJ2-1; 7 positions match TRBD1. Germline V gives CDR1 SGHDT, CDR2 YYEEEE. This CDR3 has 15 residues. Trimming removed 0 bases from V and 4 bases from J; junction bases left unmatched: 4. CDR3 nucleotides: TGTGCCAGCAGCTTGGGACAGGGTCATTACAATGAGCAGTTCTTC. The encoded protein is CASSLGQGHYNEQFF.